This is a list of T cell receptor beta chains from one sample in a study of T-cell memory formation after mild COVID-19. TCRdb passed the 5' RACE reads through MiXCR, listing each CDR3 protein once. The sample contains 350,000 to 400,000 distinct CDR3 sequences, under 25% of which appear only once. What was sequenced was PBMCs or a T cell subset sorted from them (not recorded which). The receptors originated from an adult woman who had mild COVID-19 (a few samples of this study predate the infection). Cell type and time point are not known. Each CDR3 is given with its conserved first and last residue. A D gene is named only where the DNA matches it firmly. The size field is filled for only some rows; it gives once, few, many or a size class.

size,J,D,length,V,CDR3,DNA
-,TRBJ1-2,-,13,TRBV27,CASSSRGGYGYTF,TGTGCCAGCAGTTCCAGGGGAGGATATGGCTACACCTTC
many,TRBJ2-7,TRBD1,14,TRBV4-1,CASSQGTGVYEQYF,TGCGCCAGCAGCCAAGGGACAGGGGTTTACGAGCAGTACTTC
-,TRBJ2-2,-,16,TRBV5-1,CASSSSVPLGTGELFF,TGCGCCAGCAGCTCGTCGGTTCCTCTCGGGACCGGGGAGCTGTTTTTT
-,TRBJ2-1,TRBD2,16,TRBV5-1,CASSIQSGSVLNEQFF,TGCGCCAGCAGCATACAAAGCGGGAGTGTACTAAATGAGCAGTTCTTC
-,TRBJ2-3,TRBD1,15,TRBV5-6,CASSRWTGRTDTQYF,TGTGCCAGCAGCCGCTGGACAGGACGCACAGATACGCAGTATTTT
few,TRBJ1-2,-,18,TRBV4-1,CASSQDLVVTQRGRGYTF,TGCGCCAGCAGCCAAGATTTGGTGGTCACCCAACGGGGTAGAGGCTACACCTTC
-,TRBJ2-5,-,14,TRBV7-2,CASSLAGSAETQYF,TGTGCCAGCAGCTTAGCCGGGAGTGCAGAGACCCAGTACTTC
-,TRBJ2-3,-,20,TRBV5-1,CASSLGRKAPPTVTTDTQYF,TGCGCCAGCAGCTTGGGTCGTAAGGCGCCGCCAACTGTTACAACGGATACGCAGTATTTT
few,TRBJ2-7,-,12,TRBV7-9,CASSLTYYEQYF,TGTGCCAGCAGCTTGACTTATTACGAGCAGTACTTC
-,TRBJ2-7,-,14,TRBV14,CASSQDLPSYEQYF,TGTGCCAGCAGCCAAGATTTGCCCTCCTACGAGCAGTACTTC
few,TRBJ2-3,-,14,TRBV20-1,CSASATPTTDTQYF,TGCAGTGCTAGTGCTACGCCCACCACAGATACGCAGTATTTT
-,TRBJ1-6,-,15,TRBV7-9,CASSRSGHGDSPLHF,TGTGCCAGCAGCCGTAGTGGCCACGGGGATTCACCCCTCCACTTT
few,TRBJ1-3,-,14,TRBV7-8,CASRQLGPGNTIYF,TGTGCCAGCCGACAGTTGGGTCCCGGAAACACCATATATTTT
-,TRBJ2-7,-,14,TRBV7-9,CASSWTGSSYEQYF,TGTGCCAGCAGCTGGACTGGGAGCTCCTACGAGCAGTACTTC
-,TRBJ2-1,TRBD2,17,TRBV9,CASSEYLGTSGGREQFF,TGTGCCAGCAGCGAATACCTAGGGACTAGCGGGGGACGTGAGCAGTTCTTC
few,TRBJ2-7,TRBD2,13,TRBV18,CASSQPGLPEQYF,TGTGCCAGCTCACAACCGGGACTACCCGAGCAGTACTTC
many,TRBJ2-2,TRBD2,16,TRBV11-2,CASSKGLAGNTGELFF,TGTGCCAGCAGCAAGGGACTAGCGGGGAACACCGGGGAGCTGTTTTTT
few,TRBJ2-7,TRBD2,15,TRBV20-1,CSAPDTSGSSYEQYF,TGCAGTGCCCCAGATACTAGCGGGAGCTCCTACGAGCAGTACTTC
-,TRBJ2-5,TRBD2,15,TRBV5-4,CASSLGTSAKETQYF,TGTGCCAGCAGCTTGGGGACTAGCGCCAAAGAGACCCAGTACTTC
few,TRBJ2-7,-,16,TRBV12-3/TRBV12-4,CASSLSQPHLSYEQYF,TGTGCCAGCAGTTTGAGCCAGCCCCACCTGTCCTACGAGCAGTACTTC
-,TRBJ2-7,-,13,TRBV4-3,CASSQDFWDEQYF,TGCGCCAGCAGCCAAGATTTTTGGGACGAGCAGTACTTC
many,TRBJ2-7,-,16,TRBV9,CASSARRAASSYEQYF,TGTGCCAGCAGCGCCCGTAGAGCCGCCAGCTCCTACGAGCAGTACTTC
few,TRBJ2-7,-,11,TRBV28,CASRMDYEQYF,TGTGCCAGCCGTATGGACTACGAGCAGTACTTC
few,TRBJ1-5,-,12,TRBV6-1,CASSPGRLAQHF,TGTGCCAGCAGTCCCGGACGGTTGGCCCAGCATTTT
few,TRBJ1-6,-,17,TRBV4-1,CASSLQRGGSYNSPLHF,TGCGCCAGCAGCCTCCAAAGGGGGGGCTCCTATAATTCACCCCTCCACTTT
-,TRBJ1-2,-,13,TRBV29-1,CSVEARVNYGYTF,TGCAGCGTTGAAGCCAGGGTTAACTATGGCTACACCTTC
-,TRBJ2-2,TRBD2,14,TRBV5-6,CASTILAGGRELFF,TGTGCCAGCACCATATTAGCGGGAGGCCGGGAGCTGTTTTTT
-,TRBJ2-3,TRBD2,16,TRBV9,CASSVDQRGGTDTQYF,TGTGCCAGCAGCGTAGATCAGCGGGGGGGCACAGATACGCAGTATTTT
-,TRBJ2-1,TRBD2,17,TRBV3-1,CASSQGLAGGLYNEQFF,TGTGCCAGCAGCCAAGGGCTAGCGGGGGGGCTCTACAATGAGCAGTTCTTC
-,TRBJ2-3,-,16,TRBV24-1,CATSETGTVSTDTQYF,TGTGCCACCAGTGAAACCGGGACGGTGAGCACAGATACGCAGTATTTT
-,TRBJ1-2,-,11,TRBV12-3/TRBV12-4,CASSFSYGYTF,TGTGCCAGCAGTTTTAGCTATGGCTACACCTTC
-,TRBJ2-7,TRBD2,15,TRBV10-2,CASRASSGGSYEQYF,TGCGCCAGCAGGGCCTCTAGCGGGGGCTCCTACGAGCAGTACTTC
few,TRBJ1-2,-,14,TRBV20-1,CSARDRGPADGYTF,TGCAGTGCTAGAGACAGGGGCCCAGCGGATGGCTACACCTTC
few,TRBJ2-1,-,12,TRBV5-1,CASNRGNNEQFF,TGCGCCAGCAATAGGGGGAACAATGAGCAGTTCTTC
-,TRBJ2-5,-,12,TRBV6-5,CATQGGQETQYF,TGTGCCACGCAGGGTGGGCAAGAGACCCAGTACTTC
few,TRBJ2-2,-,12,TRBV2,CATVPDGGELFF,TGTGCCACCGTCCCGGATGGCGGGGAGCTGTTTTTT
few,TRBJ1-6,TRBD1,14,TRBV27,CASSLDRVHSPLHF,TGTGCCAGCAGTTTGGACAGGGTGCATTCACCCCTCCACTTT
many,TRBJ1-3,-,16,TRBV6-5,CASSYSLGGTGNTIYF,TGTGCCAGCAGTTACTCTTTAGGGGGAACTGGAAACACCATATATTTT
few,TRBJ2-7,TRBD2,15,TRBV5-6,CASSRASGGAGEQYF,TGTGCCAGCAGCAGAGCTAGCGGGGGGGCGGGCGAGCAGTACTTC
-,TRBJ2-1,-,11,TRBV20-1,CSARDYPSQFF,TGCAGTGCTAGAGATTACCCCTCGCAGTTCTTC
-,TRBJ1-5,-,17,TRBV29-1,CSVVTGSGLPGNQPQHF,TGCAGCGTTGTAACTGGTAGCGGTCTCCCGGGCAATCAGCCCCAGCATTTT
few,TRBJ1-1,-,13,TRBV9,CASSVELRTEAFF,TGTGCCAGCAGCGTAGAATTGCGCACTGAAGCTTTCTTT
few,TRBJ2-4,-,13,TRBV27,CASSDSVNRIQYF,TGTGCCAGCAGTGATAGCGTGAATCGGATTCAGTACTTC
-,TRBJ2-7,TRBD2,16,TRBV7-2,CASSLATAGASYEQYF,TGTGCCAGCAGCTTAGCGACAGCGGGAGCTTCCTACGAGCAGTACTTC
-,TRBJ1-1,-,15,TRBV12-3/TRBV12-4,CASTPPLGANTEAFF,TGTGCCAGCACCCCCCCGTTAGGGGCGAACACTGAAGCTTTCTTT
once,TRBJ1-2,-,13,TRBV7-6,CASGSPASYGYTF,TGTGCCAGCGGCAGCCCTGCAAGCTATGGCTACACCTTC
-,TRBJ2-1,TRBD1,16,TRBV29-1,CSSRPWADRGPNEQFF,TGCAGCTCCCGACCATGGGCGGACAGGGGGCCCAATGAGCAGTTCTTC
few,TRBJ2-3,-,15,TRBV24-1,CATSDQTYPTDTQYF,TGTGCCACCAGTGATCAGACTTACCCCACAGATACGCAGTATTTT
few,TRBJ1-2,TRBD1,15,TRBV5-1,CASSFWDRANYGYTF,TGCGCCAGCAGCTTCTGGGACAGGGCAAACTATGGCTACACCTTC
-,TRBJ2-7,-,14,TRBV7-6,CASSPFESSYEQYF,TGTGCCAGCAGCCCATTCGAGAGCTCCTACGAGCAGTACTTC
-,TRBJ2-2,TRBD2,17,TRBV7-6,CASSPAPGLAATGELFF,TGTGCCAGCAGCCCAGCTCCGGGACTAGCGGCCACCGGGGAGCTGTTTTTT